This TCR beta chain appears in the sequencing data of a study of response to subunit inactivated influenza vaccine. Whole-study findings and limits: T cells newly recruited by each seasonal influenza vaccination are few, the authors suggested.

The germline gives CDR1 SGHRS, CDR2 YFSETQ. This CDR3 comprises 16 residues. V was trimmed by 0 bases and J by 0 bases, leaving 11 bases between them. TCRdb passed the RT-PCR reads through MiXCR, listing each CDR3 protein once. The table lists about 520,000 distinct CDR3 sequences, roughly 27% of them singletons. About this clonotype itself: What it binds is unknown.

The TCR originated in a man between 50 and 59 years old who received an inactivated influenza vaccine. The chain uses TRBV5-1 and TRBJ2-3; no definite D call. This material consisted of CD4+ T cells sorted from PBMCs, taken 5 days after vaccination. The CDR3 protein is CASSLALGSSTDTQYF. In DNA form, the CDR3 reads TGCGCCAGCAGCTTGGCCCTTGGCTCTAGCACAGATACGCAGTATTTT.